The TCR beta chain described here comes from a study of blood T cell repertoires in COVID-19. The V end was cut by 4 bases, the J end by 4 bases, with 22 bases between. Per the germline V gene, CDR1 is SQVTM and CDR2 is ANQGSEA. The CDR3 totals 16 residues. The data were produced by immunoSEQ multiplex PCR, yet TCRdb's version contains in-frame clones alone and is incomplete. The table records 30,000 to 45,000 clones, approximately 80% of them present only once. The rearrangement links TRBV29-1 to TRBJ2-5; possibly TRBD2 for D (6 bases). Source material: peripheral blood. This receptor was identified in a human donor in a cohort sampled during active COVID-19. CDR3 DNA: TGCAGCGTTGGGATGGGCGTGACGGGTAGCGGAGAGACCCAGTACTTC. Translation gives CSVGMGVTGSGETQYF.